These 21 T cell receptor beta chains share one sample of origin, sequenced in a study of T cell responses to AZD1222 COVID-19 vaccine. Clones were sequenced by immunoSEQ multiplex PCR, and TCRdb holds only the in-frame ones, with some missing. The sample carries approximately 100,000 clones, roughly nine tenths recorded once. The sample consisted of peripheral blood, taken on day 0 of AZD1222 vaccination. These receptors were taken from an adult in good health.

The genes are TRBV7-2 and TRBJ2-2; D might be TRBD1 (5 bases). The CDR3 length is 14 residues. CDR1 SGHTA and CDR2 FQGNSA come from the germline V gene. V lost 3 bases and J lost 3, with 8 bases in between. The chain's CDR3 is CASSFEGDTGELFF. The CDR3 DNA reads as TGTGCCAGCAGCTTCGAAGGGGACACCGGGGAGCTGTTTTTT. The full variable domain, in which reference TRBV7-2 and TRBJ2-2 provide the parts outside the CDR3, is GAGVSQSPSNKVTEKGKDVELRCDPISGHTALYWYRQSLGQGLEFLIYFQGNSAPDKSGLPSDRFSAERTGGSVSTLTIQRTQQEDSAVYLCASSFEGDTGELFFGEGSRLTVL.

The genes are TRBV6-5 and TRBJ2-1; D is uncertain. The CDR3 spans 12 residues. Germline CDR1 is MNHEY and CDR2 is SVGAGI. Trimming took off 7 bases at V and 2 bases at J, with 6 bases between the two ends. CDR3 nucleotide sequence: TGTGCCAGCACTGTAGCCTACAATGAGCAGTTCTTC. This sequence encodes CASTVAYNEQFF.

The V gene is TRBV20-1, the J gene TRBJ2-1; D is possibly TRBD1 or TRBD2 (6 bases each). Germline V lookup: CDR1 DFQATT, CDR2 SNEGSKA (reference sequence). This CDR3 contains 11 residues. The V gene lost 6 bases and the J gene lost 6 bases, with 9 bases spanning the gap. CDR3 sequence: CSAGGSNEQFF. The CDR3, as DNA: TGCAGTGCCGGGGGCAGCAATGAGCAGTTCTTC.

The V call is TRBV19, the J call TRBJ1-5, with TRBD1 as a possible D gene (5 bases). The CDR3 sequence is 15 residues long. V lost 5 bases to trimming and J lost 3 bases, with 14 bases between them. Per germline, CDR1 LNHDA and CDR2 SQIVND (reference sequence). The CDR3 protein is CASSPEDRINQPQHF. CDR3 nucleotide sequence: TGTGCCAGTAGTCCGGAAGACAGAATCAATCAGCCCCAGCATTTT.

The J gene is TRBJ2-3, the V gene TRBV29-1, with TRBD2 as a possible D gene (5 bases). The V gene lost 7 bases and the J gene lost 7 bases, with 21 bases spanning the gap. Germline loops: CDR1 SQVTM, CDR2 ANQGSEA. CDR3 size: 14 residues. CDR3 sequence reads: CSAPDSGLDYTQYF. CDR3 coding DNA: TGCAGCGCACCGGACTCTGGGCTGGATTATACGCAGTATTTT.

The chain carries TRBV5-6 and TRBJ1-2; D is perhaps TRBD1 (5 bases). The CDR3 sequence is 14 residues long. CDR1 and CDR2 (germline): SGHDT, YYEEEE. The germline V and J ends were trimmed by 1 base and 4 bases, with 11 bases remaining between them. In DNA form, the CDR3 reads TGTGCCAGCAGCTTGACAGGTTTAGCCTATGGCTACACCTTC. It yields the protein CASSLTGLAYGYTF.

This clone has a single count. The chain links TRBV4-3 to TRBJ1-4; D is ambiguous. The germline V gene encodes CDR1 LGHNA and CDR2 YSLEER. V dropped 0 bases and J dropped 0 bases, with 2 bases sitting between them. This CDR3 is 14 amino acids long. The CDR3 DNA follows: TGCGCCAGCAGCCAAGATGCAACTAATGAAAAACTGTTTTTT. This codes for CASSQDATNEKLFF.

This CDR3 reads CASSQGTRTQPQHF. CDR3 in DNA: TGTGCCAGCAGCCAAGGTACGCGTACTCAGCCCCAGCATTTT. The rearrangement uses TRBV3-1 (or the pseudogene TRBV3-2) and TRBJ1-5; D is uncertain. Trimming took 1 base from V and 6 from J, leaving 10 bases between them. The germline gives CDR1 LGHDT, CDR2 YNNKEL (reference sequence). This CDR3 has 14 amino acids.

The chain recombines TRBV5-1 with TRBJ1-4, with D uncertain. With 2 bases removed from V and 3 bases from J, the gap between germline ends came to 5 bases. The length of the CDR3 is 13 residues. CDR1 SGHRS and CDR2 YFSETQ come from the germline V gene. CDR3 amino acids: CASSLTANEKLFF. The CDR3 DNA sequence: TGCGCCAGCAGCTTAACAGCTAATGAAAAACTGTTTTTT.

The chain couples TRBV30 to TRBJ1-2, with D perhaps TRBD1 (6 bases). CDR1 GTSNPN and CDR2 SVGIG come from the germline V gene (reference sequence). Trimming removed 3 bases at V and 8 bases at J, with 19 bases between. The CDR3 is 14 amino acids. CDR3 sequence (DNA): TGTGCCTGGAGCAAAAAACAGGGAGGTGGAGGCTACACCTTC. It codes for CAWSKKQGGGGYTF.

V and J are TRBV5-1 and TRBJ1-3, with TRBD1 matching over 9 bases. Germline lookup yields CDR1 SGHRS and CDR2 YFSETQ. Unmatched junction bases numbered 8, after V lost 4 bases and J lost 3 bases. This CDR3 has 16 residues. In nucleotides, the CDR3 is TGCGCCAGCAGCCCGGGACAGGGTTTCCTTGGAAACACCATATATTTT. It specifies CASSPGQGFLGNTIYF.

The rearrangement links TRBV12-3 or TRBV12-4 to TRBJ2-7; 7 nucleotides agree with TRBD1. The CDR3 contains 13 residues. The trim removed 6 bases at V and 1 base at J, leaving 3 bases unmatched. In nucleotides, the CDR3 is TGTGCCAGCAGACCGGGACAGTCCTACGAGCAGTACTTC. The encoded protein is CASRPGQSYEQYF.

The sample holds a few counts of this clone. V usage is TRBV7-6 and J usage is TRBJ2-7; D possibly matches TRBD1 or TRBD2 (5 bases each). This CDR3 has 14 amino acids. The germline V gene encodes CDR1 SGHVS and CDR2 FNYEAQ. The V gene lost 1 base and the J gene lost 3 bases, with 10 bases spanning the gap. The CDR3 sequence is CASSLVGENYEQYF. In DNA, the CDR3 is TGTGCCAGCAGCTTAGTGGGGGAGAACTACGAGCAGTACTTC.

The chain employs TRBV12-5 and TRBJ2-1; 15 bases are shared with TRBD2. J lost 6 bases, V lost 6 bases, and 12 bases had no gene match. This CDR3 contains 18 residues. The germline gives CDR1 LGHNT, CDR2 FRNRAP. The CDR3 coding sequence is TGTGCTAGTGGATCGGGACTAGCGGGGGGCGAGGGTTTCAATGAGCAGTTCTTC. Its translation is CASGSGLAGGEGFNEQFF.

The V call is TRBV6-5, the J call TRBJ1-4, with D unresolved. CDR3 size: 11 residues. Germline V gene data show CDR1 as MNHEY and CDR2 as SVGAGI. V was trimmed by 2 bases and J by 10 bases, leaving 5 bases between them. The CDR3 sequence: CASSYDGKLFF. Written as DNA, the CDR3 is TGTGCCAGCAGTTACGACGGAAAACTGTTTTTT.

This clone was counted once. The CDR3 nucleotides are TGTGCCAGCAGCCACCCCCGGGGACAGGGCTCCTACGAGCAGTACTTC. This encodes CASSHPRGQGSYEQYF. The gene calls are TRBV11-2 and TRBJ2-7, with 9 bases identical to TRBD1. The length of the CDR3 is 16 residues. Germline V CDR1 and CDR2: SGHAT, FQNNGV. The V and J ends lost 5 bases and 0 bases, in that order; junction bases with no gene match: 8. Variable domain in full (rest from reference TRBV11-2 and TRBJ2-7): EAGVAQSPRYKIIEKRQSVAFWCNPISGHATLYWYQQILGQGPKLLIQFQNNGVVDDSQLPKDRFSAERLKGVDSTLKIQPAKLEDSAVYLCASSHPRGQGSYEQYFGPGTRLTVT.

The chain employs TRBV29-1 and TRBJ1-4; no clear D. This CDR3 has 13 amino acids. Germline V gene data show CDR1 as SQVTM and CDR2 as ANQGSEA. Trimming pared 6 bases from V and 0 bases from J, leaving 8 bases between. CDR3: CSVAGTTNEKLFF. CDR3 nucleotides: TGCAGCGTAGCGGGGACAACTAATGAAAAACTGTTTTTT.

The genes are TRBV11-2 and TRBJ2-7, with 9 bases identical to TRBD1. CDR3 length: 15 amino acids. Looked up from germline, CDR1 is SGHAT and CDR2 is FQNNGV. The V and J ends lost 5 bases and 2 bases, in that order; junction bases with no gene match: 7. The CDR3 nucleotides are TGTGCCAGCAGCCCAGAGTGGGACAGGGCCTACGAGCAGTACTTC. Its protein is CASSPEWDRAYEQYF.

DNA for the CDR3: TGTGCCAGCAGTCCTGGCTGGGCGGGGTACTCCTACGAGCAGTACTTC. Translation gives CASSPGWAGYSYEQYF. The chain is built from TRBV27 and TRBJ2-7; D is possibly TRBD2 (6 bases). V lost 5 bases, J lost 0 bases, and 17 bases lay in between. This CDR3 is built from 16 residues. Germline lookup yields CDR1 MNHEY and CDR2 SMNVEV (reference sequence).

The chain joins TRBV12-3 or TRBV12-4 to TRBJ2-3, with no clear D. The V and J ends lost 5 bases and 4 bases respectively, with 7 bases between them. The CDR3 covers 12 residues. In nucleotides, the CDR3 is TGTGCCAGCAGTCCGCGGCCAGATACGCAGTATTTT. Protein: CASSPRPDTQYF.

This clone showed up just once. The chain recombines TRBV3-1 (or the pseudogene TRBV3-2) with TRBJ2-1, with D maybe TRBD2 (6 bases). Germline V gene lookup returns CDR1 LGHDT and CDR2 YNNKEL (reference sequence). The ends were cut back, 8 bases at V and 4 bases at J, with 18 bases in the middle. This CDR3 is 15 amino acids long. Here the CDR3 reads CASAVSGLSYNEQFF. DNA for the CDR3: TGTGCCAGCGCAGTCTCGGGACTCTCTTACAATGAGCAGTTCTTC.